A selection of T cell receptor beta chains follows, all from one sample in a study of identical twins. TCRdb used MiXCR to reprocess the 5' RACE reads, holding one entry per CDR3 protein. This table has around 340,000 distinct CDR3 sequences, around 12% appearing once. The same specimen was also included in a second study, on yellow fever vaccine responses in identical twins.

The sequencing input was CD8+ T cells sorted from blood. Receptors were obtained from a woman aged 18-29 years in good health. Both conserved end residues are part of each CDR3. The D gene is left open where the match is weak. Expanded clones are given a class, and other clones once, few, many or no size at all.

j_call v_call d_call clone_size cdr3_nt cdr3_aa
TRBJ1-2 TRBV20-1 . . TGCAGTGCTCTCATCGACGGGGGGAGGTGGTATGGCTACACCTTC CSALIDGGRWYGYTF
TRBJ2-1 TRBV12-3/TRBV12-4 . few TGTGCCAGCAGCCCGACCCTGGGGGGCGGGCAGTTCTTC CASSPTLGGGQFF
TRBJ2-3 TRBV28 . many TGTGCCAGCAGTTTCGGGGGTACGCAGTATTTT CASSFGGTQYF
TRBJ2-7 TRBV6-1 . . TGTTCCAGCAGTGAAGGAGCAGGGGCCTACGAGCAGTACTTC CSSSEGAGAYEQYF
TRBJ2-1 TRBV24-1 TRBD2 many TGTGCCACCAGTGAGGGACTAGCGGGAGGTCGGACCTACAATGAGCAGTTCTTC CATSEGLAGGRTYNEQFF
TRBJ2-2 TRBV20-1 TRBD2 . TGCAGTGCTAGAGACCCGAGCGGGGGCGAATCCGGGGAGCTGTTTTTT CSARDPSGGESGELFF
TRBJ2-1 TRBV5-6 TRBD2 . TGTGCCAGCAGCCCGGGGGGGAGTTTTAATTACAATGAGCAGTTCTTC CASSPGGSFNYNEQFF
TRBJ2-2 TRBV6-4 . many TGTGCCAGCAGTGAAAAGGGGACCGGGGAGCTGTTTTTT CASSEKGTGELFF
TRBJ1-5 TRBV5-6 . few TGTGCCAGCAGAAAACACCAGAGCAATCAGCCCCAGCATTTT CASRKHQSNQPQHF
TRBJ1-1 TRBV4-1 . few TGCGCCAGCAGCCAAGGGGCGAACACTGAAGCTTTCTTT CASSQGANTEAFF
TRBJ1-2 TRBV12-3/TRBV12-4 . many TGTGCCAGCAGCCTGGGGCAGGGCGGGGGCTACACCTTC CASSLGQGGGYTF
TRBJ2-1 TRBV4-1 . few TGCGCCAGCAGCCAAGCAGTGACTAGCTCCTACAATGAGCAGTTCTTC CASSQAVTSSYNEQFF
TRBJ2-2 TRBV27 . few TGTGCCAGCAGTTTAGTTGGGTTTGGCGGGGAGCTGTTTTTT CASSLVGFGGELFF
TRBJ2-5 TRBV19 TRBD2 . TGTGCCAGTAGTATATTCCTAGCGGGAGGCAGGGGAGGAGAGACCCAGTACTTC CASSIFLAGGRGGETQYF
TRBJ2-1 TRBV5-1 . many TGCGCCAGCAGCTTGGGAGGGGTAGCGGTTAGCTCCTACAATGAGCAGTTCTTC CASSLGGVAVSSYNEQFF
TRBJ2-1 TRBV5-1 TRBD2 few TGCGCCAGCAGCTTGGCGGCTAGCGGGCTAATTAATGAGCAGTTCTTC CASSLAASGLINEQFF
TRBJ2-3 TRBV5-1 . few TGCGCCAGCAGCCCCCGGTCAGGGAGCGTAGATACGCAGTATTTT CASSPRSGSVDTQYF
TRBJ2-7 TRBV2 . few TGTGCCAGCAGTGAGAGTAAGGGCCACTCCTACGAGCAGTACTTC CASSESKGHSYEQYF
TRBJ2-1 TRBV6-1 . few TGTGCCAGCACACCGAACCCTGAGCAGTTCTTC CASTPNPEQFF
TRBJ2-1 TRBV12-3/TRBV12-4 TRBD2 many TGTGCCAGCAGTTCCTCTCTAGCGGATGAGCAGTTCTTC CASSSSLADEQFF
TRBJ1-1 TRBV29-1 . . TGCAGCGTTGAATCCGGGGCAATCACTGAAGCTTTCTTT CSVESGAITEAFF
TRBJ2-7 TRBV7-6 . many TGTGCCAGCAGCTTAGCGCTTCAGGGTAGTTTTTACGAGCAGTACTTC CASSLALQGSFYEQYF